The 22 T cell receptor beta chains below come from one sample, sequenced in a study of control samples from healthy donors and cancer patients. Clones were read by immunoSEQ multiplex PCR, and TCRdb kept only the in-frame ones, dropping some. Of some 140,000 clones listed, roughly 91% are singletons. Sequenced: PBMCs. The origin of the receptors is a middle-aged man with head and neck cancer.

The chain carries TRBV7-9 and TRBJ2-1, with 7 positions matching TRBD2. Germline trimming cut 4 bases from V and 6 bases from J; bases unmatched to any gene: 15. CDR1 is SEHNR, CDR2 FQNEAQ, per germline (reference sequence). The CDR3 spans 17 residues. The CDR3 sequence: CASSSGWAGAYSNEQFF. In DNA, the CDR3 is TGTGCCAGCAGCTCCGGGTGGGCGGGAGCTTACTCCAATGAGCAGTTCTTC. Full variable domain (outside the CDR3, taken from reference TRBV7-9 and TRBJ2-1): DTGVSQNPRHKITKRGQNVTFRCDPISEHNRLYWYRQTLGQGPEFLTYFQNEAQLEKSRLLSDRFSAERPKGSFSTLEIQRTEQGDSAMYLCASSSGWAGAYSNEQFFGPGTRLTVL.

CDR3 in amino acids: CASSSGQPGKNEQFF. CDR3 DNA: TGTGCCAGCAGCTCCGGCCAACCGGGGAAGAATGAGCAGTTCTTC. The chain is built from TRBV7-2 and TRBJ2-1; D perhaps matches TRBD2 (5 bases). V lost 4 bases and J lost 7, with 17 bases in between. The V gene's germline CDR1 is SGHTA and CDR2 FQGNSA. CDR3 length: 15 amino acids.

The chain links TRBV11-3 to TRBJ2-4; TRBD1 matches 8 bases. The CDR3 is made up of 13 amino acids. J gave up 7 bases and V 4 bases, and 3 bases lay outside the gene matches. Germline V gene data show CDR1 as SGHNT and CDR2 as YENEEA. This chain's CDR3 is CASSSTGVNIQYF. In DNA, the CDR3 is TGTGCCAGCAGCTCGACAGGGGTGAACATTCAGTACTTC. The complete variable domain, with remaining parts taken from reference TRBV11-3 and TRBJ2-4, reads EAGVVQSPRYKIIEKKQPVAFWCNPISGHNTLYWYLQNLGQGPELLIRYENEEAVDDSQLPKDRFSAERLKGVDSTLKIQPAELGDSAVYLCASSSTGVNIQYFGAGTRLSVL.

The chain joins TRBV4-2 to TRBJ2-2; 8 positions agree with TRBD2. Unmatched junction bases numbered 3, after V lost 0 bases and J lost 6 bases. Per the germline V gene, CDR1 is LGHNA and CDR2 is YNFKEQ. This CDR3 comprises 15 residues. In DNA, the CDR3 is TGTGCCAGCAGCCAAGATAGCGGGGCCGCCGGGGAGCTGTTTTTT. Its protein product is CASSQDSGAAGELFF.

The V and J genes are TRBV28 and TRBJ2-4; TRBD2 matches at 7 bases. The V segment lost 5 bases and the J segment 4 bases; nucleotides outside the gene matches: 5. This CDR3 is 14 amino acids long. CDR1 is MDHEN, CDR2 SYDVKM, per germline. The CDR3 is CASSGLVSKNIQYF. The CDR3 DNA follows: TGTGCCAGCAGTGGACTAGTGAGTAAAAACATTCAGTACTTC.

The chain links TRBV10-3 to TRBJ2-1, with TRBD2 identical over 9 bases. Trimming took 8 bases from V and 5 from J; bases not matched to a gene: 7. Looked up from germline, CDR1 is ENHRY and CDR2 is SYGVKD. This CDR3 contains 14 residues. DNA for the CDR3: TGTGCCATCGGGCGGCGGGAGGGTAACAATGAGCAGTTCTTC. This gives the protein CAIGRREGNNEQFF.

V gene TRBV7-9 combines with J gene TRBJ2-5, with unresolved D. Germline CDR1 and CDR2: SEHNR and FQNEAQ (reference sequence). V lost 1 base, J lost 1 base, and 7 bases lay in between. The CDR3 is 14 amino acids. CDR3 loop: CASSLVSVQETQYF. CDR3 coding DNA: TGTGCCAGCAGCTTAGTCAGCGTCCAAGAGACCCAGTACTTC.

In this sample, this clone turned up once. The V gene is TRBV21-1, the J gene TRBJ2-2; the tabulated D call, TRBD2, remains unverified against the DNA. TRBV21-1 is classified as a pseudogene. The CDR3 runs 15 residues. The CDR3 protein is CASSPSWDYTGELFF. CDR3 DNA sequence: TGTGCCAGCAGCCCCTCCTGGGACTACACCGGGGAGCTGTTTTTT.

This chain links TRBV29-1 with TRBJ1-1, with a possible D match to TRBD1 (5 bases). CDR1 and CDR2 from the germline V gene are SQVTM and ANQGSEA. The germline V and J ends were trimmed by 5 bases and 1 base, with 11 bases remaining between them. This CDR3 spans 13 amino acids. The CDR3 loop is CSVKQVENTEAFF. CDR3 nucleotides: TGCAGCGTTAAACAGGTAGAGAACACTGAAGCTTTCTTT.

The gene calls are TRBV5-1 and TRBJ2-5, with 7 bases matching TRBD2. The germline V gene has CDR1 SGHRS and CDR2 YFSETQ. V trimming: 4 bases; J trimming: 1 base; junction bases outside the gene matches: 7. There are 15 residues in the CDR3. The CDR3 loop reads CASSRGDYSQETQYF. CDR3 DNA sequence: TGCGCCAGCAGCCGGGGGGACTACTCCCAAGAGACCCAGTACTTC.

CDR3 sequence (DNA): TGTGCCAGCAGTTCTCGGACAGAGAACACCGGGGAGCTGTTTTTT. As protein: CASSSRTENTGELFF. The J gene is TRBJ2-2, the V gene TRBV27; TRBD1 might be the D (6 bases). This CDR3 spans 15 amino acids. Trimming removed 4 bases from V and 1 base from J, with 10 bases in between. CDR1 is MNHEY and CDR2 is SMNVEV in the germline V gene (reference sequence).

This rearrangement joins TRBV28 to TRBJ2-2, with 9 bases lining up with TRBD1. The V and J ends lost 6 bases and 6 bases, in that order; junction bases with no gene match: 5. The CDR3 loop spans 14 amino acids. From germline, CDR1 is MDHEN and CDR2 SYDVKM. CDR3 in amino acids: CASSRGQGAGELFF. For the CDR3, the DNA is TGTGCCAGCAGCCGGGGACAGGGTGCCGGGGAGCTGTTTTTT.

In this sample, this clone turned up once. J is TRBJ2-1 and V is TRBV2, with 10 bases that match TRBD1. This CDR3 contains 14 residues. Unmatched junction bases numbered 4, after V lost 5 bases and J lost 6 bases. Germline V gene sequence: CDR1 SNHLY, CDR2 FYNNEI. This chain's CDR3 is CASSLTGGFNEQFF. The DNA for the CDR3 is TGTGCCAGCAGTTTGACAGGGGGCTTCAATGAGCAGTTCTTC.

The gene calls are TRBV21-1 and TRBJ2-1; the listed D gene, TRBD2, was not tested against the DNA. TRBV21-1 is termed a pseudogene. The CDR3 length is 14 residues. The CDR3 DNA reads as TGTGCCAGCAGGGGACTAGCGGGAGGGGATGAGCAGTTCTTC. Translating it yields CASRGLAGGDEQFF.

The CDR3 loop reads CASSEAGQFAEAFF. DNA for the CDR3: TGTGCCAGCAGTGAAGCAGGACAGTTCGCTGAAGCTTTCTTT. V and J are TRBV6-1 and TRBJ1-1, with a possible D match to TRBD1 (6 bases). V was cut by 0 bases and J by 6 bases, with 11 bases left in between. Germline assignment: CDR1 MNHNS and CDR2 SASEGT. This CDR3 is 14 amino acids long.

DNA of the CDR3: TGCGCCAGCAGCTTGGCCGGGGAGGGAGGCTACACCTTC. Translation gives CASSLAGEGGYTF. This chain joins TRBV5-1 and TRBJ1-2; D is unclear. Trimming removed 0 bases from V and 8 bases from J, with 11 bases in between. CDR3 length equals 13 residues. Germline V gives CDR1 SGHRS, CDR2 YFSETQ. Combining the CDR3 with reference TRBV5-1 and TRBJ1-2 gives the whole variable domain KAGVTQTPRYLIKTRGQQVTLSCSPISGHRSVSWYQQTPGQGLQFLFEYFSETQRNKGNFPGRFSGRQFSNSRSEMNVSTLELGDSALYLCASSLAGEGGYTFGSGTRLTVV.

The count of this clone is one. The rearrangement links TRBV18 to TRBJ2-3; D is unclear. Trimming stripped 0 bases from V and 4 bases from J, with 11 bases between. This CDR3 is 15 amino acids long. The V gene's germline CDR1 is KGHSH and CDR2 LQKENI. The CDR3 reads CASSPPDGIADTQYF. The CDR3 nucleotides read TGTGCCAGCTCACCACCGGATGGGATCGCAGATACGCAGTATTTT.

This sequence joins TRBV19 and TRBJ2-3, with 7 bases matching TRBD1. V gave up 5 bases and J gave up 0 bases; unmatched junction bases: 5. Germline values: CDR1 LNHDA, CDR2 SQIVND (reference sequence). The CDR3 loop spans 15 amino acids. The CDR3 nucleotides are TGTGCCAGTAGTCTAGGACAGGCTAGCACAGATACGCAGTATTTT. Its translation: CASSLGQASTDTQYF.

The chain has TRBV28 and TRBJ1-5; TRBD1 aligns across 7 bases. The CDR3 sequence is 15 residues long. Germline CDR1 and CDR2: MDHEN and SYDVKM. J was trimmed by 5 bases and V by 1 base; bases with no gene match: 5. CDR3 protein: CASSLLGGSDQPQHF. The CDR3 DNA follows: TGTGCCAGCAGTTTATTAGGGGGCTCTGATCAGCCCCAGCATTTT.

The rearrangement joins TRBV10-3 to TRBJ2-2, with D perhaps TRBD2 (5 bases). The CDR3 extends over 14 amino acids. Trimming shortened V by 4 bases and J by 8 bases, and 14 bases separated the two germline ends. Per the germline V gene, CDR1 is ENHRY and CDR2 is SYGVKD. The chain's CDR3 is CAISGTRSSGELFF. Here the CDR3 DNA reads TGTGCCATCAGTGGCACTAGATCTTCAGGGGAGCTGTTTTTT.

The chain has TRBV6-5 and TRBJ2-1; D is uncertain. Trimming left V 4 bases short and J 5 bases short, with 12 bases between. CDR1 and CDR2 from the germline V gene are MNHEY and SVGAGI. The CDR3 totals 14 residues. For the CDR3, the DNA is TGTGCCAGCAGTTCCTTTTCAAGGCACAATGAGCAGTTCTTC. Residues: CASSSFSRHNEQFF.

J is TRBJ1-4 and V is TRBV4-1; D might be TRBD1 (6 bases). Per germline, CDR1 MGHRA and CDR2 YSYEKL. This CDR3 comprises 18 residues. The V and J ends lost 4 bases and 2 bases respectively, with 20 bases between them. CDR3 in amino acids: CASSLRVDYRDTNEKLFF. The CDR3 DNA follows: TGCGCCAGCAGCCTCCGTGTTGACTACAGGGACACTAATGAAAAACTGTTTTTT.